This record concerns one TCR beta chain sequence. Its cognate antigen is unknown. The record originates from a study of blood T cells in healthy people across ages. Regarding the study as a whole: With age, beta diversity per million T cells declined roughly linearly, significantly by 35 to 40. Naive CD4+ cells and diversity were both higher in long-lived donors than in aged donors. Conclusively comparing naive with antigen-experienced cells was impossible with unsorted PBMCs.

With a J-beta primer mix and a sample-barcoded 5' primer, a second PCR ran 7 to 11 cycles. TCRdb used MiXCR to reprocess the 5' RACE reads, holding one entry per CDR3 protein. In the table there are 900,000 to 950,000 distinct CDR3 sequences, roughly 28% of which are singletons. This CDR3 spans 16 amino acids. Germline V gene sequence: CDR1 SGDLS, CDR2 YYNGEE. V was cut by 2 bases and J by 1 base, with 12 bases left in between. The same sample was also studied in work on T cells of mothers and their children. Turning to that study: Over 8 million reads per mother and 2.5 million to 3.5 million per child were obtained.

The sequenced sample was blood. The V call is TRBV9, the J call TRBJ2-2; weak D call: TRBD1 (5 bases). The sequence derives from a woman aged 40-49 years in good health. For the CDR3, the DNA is TGTGCCAGCAGCGTCGTCCCCACAGGGAACACCGGGGAGCTGTTTTTT. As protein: CASSVVPTGNTGELFF.